One and the same sample provided the 21 T cell receptor beta chains below, sequenced in a study of cytomegalovirus exposure and HLA in healthy donors. The PCR made use of 60 Vbeta and 13 Jbeta primers. Sequenced by immunoSEQ multiplex PCR; TCRdb stores in-frame clones only, minus some. The table includes approximately 190,000 clones, roughly 90% detected once. Sample: PBMCs. These receptors were taken from a boy between 2 and 10 years old in good health and CMV-seronegative.

The chain recombines TRBV5-5 with TRBJ1-4; D remains ambiguous. The CDR3 runs to 15 residues. Germline V gives CDR1 SGHKS, CDR2 YYEKEE (reference sequence). V lost 1 base and J lost 1, with 8 bases in between. CDR3 amino acids: CASSLWAVTNEKLFF. In DNA form, the CDR3 reads TGTGCCAGCAGCTTGTGGGCCGTAACTAATGAAAAACTGTTTTTT.

Turning to this clone: A junction end diverges from the germline sequence, so it may reflect a read error. This chain joins TRBV7-2 and TRBJ2-7, with 8 nucleotides matching TRBD2. Germline assignment: CDR1 SGHTA and CDR2 FQGNSA. This CDR3 has 14 residues. The CDR3 DNA reads TGTGCCAGCAGTTCAGCGGGGGTTCCCTATGAGCAGTACTTC. Translated: CASSSAGVPYEQYF.

V is TRBV5-1 and J is TRBJ2-1; 10 bases align to TRBD1. There are 16 residues in the CDR3. J was trimmed by 4 bases and V by 0 bases; bases with no gene match: 4. The germline V gene has CDR1 SGHRS and CDR2 YFSETQ. CDR3 protein: CASSLGTGGKYNEQFF. CDR3 bases: TGCGCCAGCAGCTTGGGGACAGGGGGAAAGTACAATGAGCAGTTCTTC.

A remark on this clone: The DNA is omitted, as the CDR3 cannot be located on it reliably, and the CDR3 follows TCRdb's listing. The chain recombines TRBV29-1 with TRBJ2-7; the D call in the table, TRBD2, was not verified against the DNA. The CDR3 region is 15 residues in length, termini included. The germline gives CDR1 SQVTM, CDR2 ANQGSEA. CDR3 sequence: CSVGPGTSPSYEQCF.

In DNA, the CDR3 is TGTGCCTGGAGTCGCAAGGGGGGGTTATCAGATACGCAGTATTTT. This codes for CAWSRKGGLSDTQYF. This chain links TRBV30 with TRBJ2-3; perhaps TRBD2 as D (7 bases). V was cut by 2 bases and J by 4 bases, with 16 bases left in between. The CDR3 is 15 amino acids. From germline, CDR1 is GTSNPN and CDR2 SVGIG (reference sequence).

This clone was recorded a few times. The rearrangement joins TRBV4-1 to TRBJ1-5, with D possibly being TRBD1 (5 bases). The length of the CDR3 is 16 residues. CDR1 is MGHRA and CDR2 is YSYEKL in the germline V gene. V lost 2 bases and J lost 5, with 16 bases in between. The CDR3 sequence: CASSQIAQGYDQPQHF. CDR3 coding DNA: TGCGCCAGCAGCCAAATCGCCCAGGGTTATGATCAGCCCCAGCATTTT.

This clone was observed a handful of times. V usage is TRBV30 and J usage is TRBJ1-1; no clear D gene. The CDR3 spans 11 residues. The V gene lost 3 bases and the J gene lost 3 bases, with 5 bases spanning the gap. CDR1 GTSNPN and CDR2 SVGIG come from the germline V gene (reference sequence). The CDR3 region is CAWSHYTEAFF. CDR3 in DNA: TGTGCCTGGAGCCATTACACTGAAGCTTTCTTT.

The rearrangement joins TRBV5-6 to TRBJ1-5, with 9 bases aligning to TRBD1. Trimming removed 4 bases from V and 6 bases from J; junction bases left unmatched: 11. Germline-derived CDR1 and CDR2 are SGHDT and YYEEEE. The CDR3 has 16 residues. The CDR3 region is CASSDSGTGLPQPQHF. The CDR3 region has the DNA TGTGCCAGCAGCGATAGTGGGACAGGGTTGCCTCAGCCCCAGCATTTT.

The V call is TRBV6-5, the J call TRBJ1-1, with 7 bases lining up with TRBD1. The CDR3 has 14 amino acids. V shed 7 bases, J shed 0 bases, and the junction held 5 bases outside the gene matches. From germline, CDR1 is MNHEY and CDR2 SVGAGI. The CDR3, as DNA: TGTGCCAGCATCTCAACAGGGGTGAACACTGAAGCTTTCTTT. This gives the protein CASISTGVNTEAFF.

J is TRBJ2-1 and V is TRBV7-3; 9 nucleotides match TRBD1. CDR1 is SGHTA and CDR2 is FQGTGA in the germline V gene. The V and J ends lost 5 bases and 9 bases, in that order; junction bases with no gene match: 5. CDR3 length: 13 residues. As DNA, the CDR3 is TGTGCCAGCAGCGAACAGGGGGCGGGTGAGCAGTTCTTC. It is translated as CASSEQGAGEQFF.

V gene TRBV9 combines with J gene TRBJ2-1, with 8 nucleotides matching TRBD2. The J segment lost 2 bases and the V segment lost 3 bases, leaving 7 bases of the junction unmatched. Germline CDR1 and CDR2: SGDLS and YYNGEE. There are 16 residues in the CDR3. CDR3: CASSGLSGAAYNEQFF. CDR3 in DNA: TGTGCCAGCAGCGGACTTAGCGGGGCGGCCTACAATGAGCAGTTCTTC.

The V call is TRBV9, the J call TRBJ1-2, with 10 nucleotides matching TRBD1. The CDR3 loop spans 15 amino acids. The germline CDR1 and CDR2 sequences are SGDLS and YYNGEE. With V trimmed by 4 bases and J by 4 bases, 7 bases remained unmatched. In DNA, the CDR3 is TGTGCCAGCAGCCCCGGACAGGGGGGTGTCTATGGCTACACCTTC. It yields the protein CASSPGQGGVYGYTF.

A single count supports this clone. This chain joins TRBV15 and TRBJ1-2; D gene ambiguous. CDR3 length: 15 amino acids. The V gene lost 0 bases and the J gene lost 8 bases, with 16 bases spanning the gap. The germline V gene encodes CDR1 LNHNV and CDR2 YYDKDF (reference sequence). The CDR3 nucleotides read TGTGCCACCAGCAGAGATGGCTCAGAAAGATCCGGCTACACCTTC. Encoded protein: CATSRDGSERSGYTF.

The rearrangement uses TRBV9 and TRBJ1-4; D is unclear. V lost 0 bases, J lost 5 bases, and 14 bases lay in between. The CDR3 sequence is 16 residues long. Looked up from germline, CDR1 is SGDLS and CDR2 is YYNGEE. CDR3 in amino acids: CASSVDGFEGNEKLFF. CDR3 nucleotide sequence: TGTGCCAGCAGCGTAGATGGTTTTGAGGGCAATGAAAAACTGTTTTTT. The full variable domain, in which reference TRBV9 and TRBJ1-4 provide the parts outside the CDR3, is DSGVTQTPKHLITATGQRVTLRCSPRSGDLSVYWYQQSLDQGLQFLIQYYNGEERAKGNILERFSAQQFPDLHSELNLSSLELGDSALYFCASSVDGFEGNEKLFFGSGTQLSVL.

This chain connects TRBV5-6 to TRBJ1-2, with TRBD1 matching over 7 bases. The CDR3 has 17 residues. Germline trimming cut 4 bases from V and 5 bases from J; bases unmatched to any gene: 17. The germline V gene encodes CDR1 SGHDT and CDR2 YYEEEE. In DNA form, the CDR3 reads TGTGCCAGCAGCCCCTTTAAGACAGGGATGGAGAGGTATGGCTACACCTTC. It yields the protein CASSPFKTGMERYGYTF.

A single count supports this clone. The chain recombines TRBV6-1 with TRBJ1-5; the D gene is possibly TRBD1 (6 bases). Germline V lookup: CDR1 MNHNS, CDR2 SASEGT. V shed 7 bases and J shed 4 bases, with 14 bases lying between them. The CDR3 totals 14 residues. The CDR3 protein is CASNTPGVNQPQHF. The CDR3 DNA sequence: TGTGCCAGCAACACGCCAGGGGTTAATCAGCCCCAGCATTTT.

Regarding this clone: This specimen includes other DNA sequences encoding the same CDR3. The chain's CDR3 is CAFLPGLAPRPSDTQYF. The CDR3 region has the DNA TGTGCCTTCCTCCCGGGACTAGCGCCACGGCCTTCAGATACGCAGTATTTT. The chain combines TRBV19 with TRBJ2-3; 10 nucleotides agree with TRBD2. The CDR3 is 17 residues long. The trim removed 11 bases at V and 4 bases at J, leaving 18 bases unmatched. Germline-derived CDR1 and CDR2 are LNHDA and SQIVND (reference sequence).

A single count supports this clone. The chain couples TRBV28 to TRBJ1-3; D may be TRBD1 (6 bases). Germline V gene lookup returns CDR1 MDHEN and CDR2 SYDVKM. The CDR3 runs to 16 residues. V gave up 6 bases and J gave up 2 bases, with 17 bases separating them. The CDR3 nucleotides read TGTGCCAGCAGCCGTACCCCTACAGGGCCTGGAAACACCATATATTTT. Protein product: CASSRTPTGPGNTIYF.

The CDR3 here is CASSVGMGPGNTIYF. CDR3 in DNA: TGTGCCAGCAGCGTAGGAATGGGGCCCGGAAACACCATATATTTT. V and J are TRBV9 and TRBJ1-3; D is possibly TRBD1 (5 bases). This CDR3 comprises 15 residues. CDR1 is SGDLS and CDR2 is YYNGEE in the germline V gene. Trimming cost V 0 bases and J 4 bases, with 11 bases left between them.

The chain joins TRBV29-1 to TRBJ1-1, with a tentative D call TRBD1 (6 bases). From germline, CDR1 is SQVTM and CDR2 ANQGSEA. The CDR3 runs 12 residues. Trimming removed 1 base from V and 11 bases from J, with 14 bases in between. The CDR3 DNA reads TGCAGCGTTGAAGCCGGGGGGCTTGAGGCTTTCTTT. Its translation: CSVEAGGLEAFF.

The rearrangement uses TRBV2 and TRBJ2-5, with D unresolved. The tail of the sequence fits TRBJ2-7 better, so the J call may be wrong. In germline, CDR1 is SNHLY, CDR2 FYNNEI. The CDR3 is 13 amino acids. DNA of the CDR3: TGTGCCAGCAGTGCAGGTCACCCCTACGAGCAGTACTTC. It specifies CASSAGHPYEQYF.